This T cell receptor beta chain was recovered during a study of blood T cell repertoires in COVID-19. CDR3 length: 15 residues. The V gene's germline CDR1 is MNHEY and CDR2 SVGAGI. The V gene lost 6 bases and the J gene lost 0 bases, with 15 bases spanning the gap. Assay used: immunoSEQ multiplex PCR; TCRdb lists only in-frame clones, some missing. Of around 270,000 clones listed, 85% to 90% are singletons. The TCR was taken from a man between 25 and 39 years old with acute or convalescent COVID-19. The rearrangement joins TRBV6-5 to TRBJ2-7, with D tentatively TRBD2 (6 bases). Specimen: peripheral blood. This chain's CDR3 is CASRLSAGSSYEQYF. CDR3 bases: TGTGCCAGCAGACTTTCGGCGGGGAGCTCCTACGAGCAGTACTTC.